The present TCR beta chain was sequenced within a study of blood T cell repertoires in COVID-19. Background on the study: Researchers got acute and convalescent COVID-19 samples from the United States, Italy and Spain. T cells, B-cell-depleted T cells, or PBMCs supplied cDNA or gDNA.

In the study's own analysis: Amplification from reference gene primers served as the basis for estimated nucleated cell counts. TCRdb's table, derived via immunoSEQ multiplex PCR, lists solely in-frame clones and lacks some. The V and J calls and the clone size are those of that table, but D and trimming were determined from the DNA. The sample has fewer than 250,000 clones; more than 75% are singletons. CDR1 is MNHEY, CDR2 SMNVEV, per germline (reference sequence). V gave up 3 bases and J gave up 4 bases; unmatched junction bases: 6. This CDR3 spans 17 amino acids. This receptor was identified in a man aged 35 to 55 with acute or convalescent COVID-19. This chain connects TRBV27 to TRBJ2-1; 13 positions match TRBD2. Material for sequencing was peripheral blood. This chain's CDR3 is CASSFLTSGGAYNEQFF. The CDR3 region has the DNA TGTGCCAGCAGTTTTTTAACTAGCGGGGGGGCTTACAATGAGCAGTTCTTC.